Below are 26 T cell receptor beta chains sequenced from a single sample in a study of T cells in Graves' hyperthyroidism and ophthalmopathy. Amplification of TCR beta CDR3 regions used RNA as the template. In the first-round RT-PCR of the TCR CDR3, the HTBI primer set was used. One entry per CDR3 protein, called by TCRdb with MiXCR from the multiplex PCR reads. The data contain approximately 590,000 distinct CDR3 sequences, about 15% of them singletons. The sequenced sample was blood. Source of these receptors: a woman aged 25-40 years with Graves' hyperthyroidism.

V and J are TRBV2 and TRBJ1-5; TRBD1 might be the D (5 bases). Trimming stripped 4 bases from V and 3 bases from J, with 13 bases between. CDR3 length: 15 residues. Germline loops: CDR1 SNHLY, CDR2 FYNNEI. Written as DNA, the CDR3 is TGTGCCAGCAGTGGCAGGCAGGGTTTCAATCAGCCCCAGCATTTT. This gives the protein CASSGRQGFNQPQHF. Full variable domain (remainder filled in from reference TRBV2 and TRBJ1-5): EPEVTQTPSHQVTQMGQEVILRCVPISNHLYFYWYRQILGQKVEFLVSFYNNEISEKSEIFDDQFSVERPDGSNFTLKIRSTKLEDSAMYFCASSGRQGFNQPQHFGDGTRLSIL.

This clonotype was seen repeatedly, ten times or more. This chain joins TRBV30 and TRBJ1-2, with a tentative D call TRBD1 (5 bases). The V end was cut by 4 bases, the J end by 3 bases, with 9 bases between. The CDR3 spans 12 residues. Germline CDR1 and CDR2: GTSNPN and SVGIG (reference sequence). DNA for the CDR3: TGTGCCTGGATGGGACCCTACTATGGCTACACCTTC. The encoded protein is CAWMGPYYGYTF.

This clonotype was seen repeatedly, ten times or more. J is TRBJ2-7 and V is TRBV18; the D gene could be TRBD1 or TRBD2 (6 bases each). Deletions cut 2 bases from V and 1 base from J, with 18 bases between. Per the germline V gene, CDR1 is KGHSH and CDR2 is LQKENI. CDR3 size: 17 residues. The DNA of the CDR3 is TGTGCCAGCTCACCAAGACAGGTTTCTAGCGTATCCTACGAGCAGTACTTC. This gives the protein CASSPRQVSSVSYEQYF.

This clonotype has just a few counts. The chain couples TRBV24-1 to TRBJ2-3; 11 bases fit TRBD2. V was clipped by 3 bases and J by 3 bases; unmatched bases: 4. The CDR3 sequence is 16 residues long. Germline CDR1 is KGHDR and CDR2 is SFDVKD. CDR3 protein: CATSDAPSGRTDTQYF. DNA for the CDR3: TGTGCCACCAGTGATGCTCCTAGCGGGAGGACAGATACGCAGTATTTT.

This clonotype was counted between two and nine times. The V and J genes are TRBV14 and TRBJ2-2, with 12 bases lining up with TRBD2. J was trimmed by 7 bases and V by 6 bases; bases with no gene match: 6. The CDR3 is made up of 15 amino acids. Germline CDR1 and CDR2: SGHDN and FVKESK. The CDR3 is CASSRLAGAGGELFF. CDR3 nucleotides: TGTGCCAGCAGTCGACTAGCGGGAGCTGGCGGGGAGCTGTTTTTT.

This clonotype was observed many times. V is TRBV7-2 and J is TRBJ2-1, with TRBD1 as a possible D gene (5 bases). CDR3 length equals 14 residues. Looked up from germline, CDR1 is SGHTA and CDR2 is FQGNSA. Trimming stripped 5 bases from V and 0 bases from J, with 8 bases between. CDR3 protein: CASSPDISYNEQFF. CDR3 bases: TGTGCCAGCAGCCCGGACATCTCCTACAATGAGCAGTTCTTC.

This clonotype was counted many times. This chain links TRBV7-2 with TRBJ2-7, with D tentatively TRBD2 (6 bases). Germline assignment: CDR1 SGHTA and CDR2 FQGNSA. CDR3 length: 15 residues. V lost 0 bases and J 4 bases, leaving 13 bases between the germline ends. The CDR3 coding sequence is TGTGCCAGCAGCTTAGCATTCGGGGAGGTTTACGAGCAGTACTTC. Translation: CASSLAFGEVYEQYF.

The chain combines TRBV7-9 with TRBJ1-1; D is ambiguous. The CDR3 extends over 16 amino acids. V lost 4 bases, J lost 3 bases, and 18 bases lay in between. Germline values: CDR1 SEHNR, CDR2 FQNEAQ (reference sequence). The CDR3: CASSYLPPSLYTEAFF. The CDR3 nucleotides are TGTGCCAGCAGCTACCTGCCTCCCTCTCTTTACACTGAAGCTTTCTTT.

Written as DNA, the CDR3 is TGCGCCAGCAGCCATCTCTCCGACTTCCAAGAGACCCAGTACTTC. It is translated as CASSHLSDFQETQYF. The genes are TRBV4-1 and TRBJ2-5; no definite D call. There are 15 residues in the CDR3. V was cut by 3 bases and J by 1 base, with 12 bases left in between. The germline gives CDR1 MGHRA, CDR2 YSYEKL.

The chain combines TRBV10-3 with TRBJ1-3; a weak D match, TRBD1 (6 bases). Trimming cost V 6 bases and J 1 base, with 25 bases left between them. Germline CDR1 and CDR2: ENHRY and SYGVKD. This CDR3 is 19 amino acids long. DNA of the CDR3: TGTGCCATCAGCCGACAGGTTTTCGACTCATTGGGTTCTGGAAACACCATATATTTT. It encodes CAISRQVFDSLGSGNTIYF.

This clonotype was recorded a few times. The J gene is TRBJ2-7, the V gene TRBV7-2; D could derive from TRBD1 or TRBD2 (5 bases each). The CDR3 length is 13 residues. V lost 5 bases and J 3 bases, leaving 11 bases between the germline ends. Germline lookup yields CDR1 SGHTA and CDR2 FQGNSA. The CDR3 protein is CASSRGADYEQYF. In DNA form, the CDR3 reads TGTGCCAGCAGCCGAGGGGCGGACTACGAGCAGTACTTC.

The chain combines TRBV28 with TRBJ2-5, with 8 bases aligning to TRBD1. CDR1 is MDHEN and CDR2 is SYDVKM in the germline V gene. The CDR3 has 14 amino acids. Germline trimming cut 3 bases from V and 7 bases from J; bases unmatched to any gene: 7. This CDR3 reads CASSLTQGTGTQYF. The DNA for the CDR3 is TGTGCCAGCAGTTTGACACAGGGGACAGGGACCCAGTACTTC. The complete variable domain, with remaining parts taken from reference TRBV28 and TRBJ2-5, reads DVKVTQSSRYLVKRTGEKVFLECVQDMDHENMFWYRQDPGLGLRLIYFSYDVKMKEKGDIPEGYSVSREKKERFSLILESASTNQTSMYLCASSLTQGTGTQYFGPGTRLLVL.

This chain connects TRBV6-2 or TRBV6-3 to TRBJ2-2; unclear D gene. CDR1 is MNHEY and CDR2 is SVGEGT in the germline V gene. The CDR3 consists of 13 residues. V was trimmed by 2 bases and J by 6 bases, leaving 7 bases between them. This chain's CDR3 is CASSYVVPGELFF. Written as DNA, the CDR3 is TGTGCCAGCAGTTACGTTGTTCCCGGGGAGCTGTTTTTT.

This clonotype was found many times. The V call is TRBV10-3, the J call TRBJ2-3; D gene uncertain. The CDR3 spans 15 residues. V lost 7 bases and J lost 3, with 17 bases in between. CDR1 is ENHRY and CDR2 is SYGVKD in the germline V gene. The CDR3 DNA reads as TGTGCCATCAACCCGAGAAACCCCGCGACAGATACGCAGTATTTT. Translating it yields CAINPRNPATDTQYF.

In this sample, this clonotype turned up many times. The chain carries TRBV27 and TRBJ2-1; 12 bases match TRBD2. Germline lookup yields CDR1 MNHEY and CDR2 SMNVEV (reference sequence). Trimming at V came to 2 bases and at J to 3 bases, leaving 11 bases not matched to a gene. The CDR3 is 19 amino acids. In DNA form, the CDR3 reads TGTGCCAGCAGTTTAATGCCGACTAGCGGGAGCTTCAACTACAATGAGCAGTTCTTC. It codes for CASSLMPTSGSFNYNEQFF.

This clonotype was observed a handful of times. Germline and junction disagree at one end, which may indicate a read error. This chain connects TRBV19 to TRBJ2-3; a weak D match, TRBD1 (6 bases). Germline lookup yields CDR1 LNHDA and CDR2 SQIVND (reference sequence). The CDR3 covers 14 residues. The CDR3 nucleotides read TGTGCCAGCAGTACAGGGATTGGGACAGATACGCAGTATTTT. This gives the protein CASSTGIGTDTQYF.

The chain uses TRBV5-1 and TRBJ1-2; TRBD1 is a possible D gene (5 bases). The CDR3 length is 13 residues. Germline loops: CDR1 SGHRS, CDR2 YFSETQ. V was trimmed by 0 bases and J by 6 bases, leaving 9 bases between them. The CDR3 DNA is TGCGCCAGCAGCTTGGGGGGGATTGATGGCTACACCTTC. Translating gives CASSLGGIDGYTF.

The CDR3 region has the DNA TGCGCCAGCAGCAGGGAGCTCGGCTATCAAAATGAGCAGTTCTTC. Translating it yields CASSRELGYQNEQFF. The V call is TRBV5-1, the J call TRBJ2-1; possible D gene TRBD2, 5 bases. Germline CDR1 SGHRS, CDR2 YFSETQ. V lost 4 bases and J lost 7, with 18 bases in between. This CDR3 is built from 15 residues.

Remarks on this clonotype: At one end the junction does not follow the germline gene, possibly because of a read error. V usage is TRBV28 and J usage is TRBJ2-1, with D possibly TRBD2 on 6 matching bases. The germline V gene has CDR1 MDHEN and CDR2 SYDVKM. The CDR3 extends over 13 amino acids. Here the CDR3 reads CATGGVGYNEQFF. The CDR3 bases are TGCGCGACCGGGGGAGTTGGTTACAATGAGCAGTTCTTC.

This clonotype was counted a few times. The V call is TRBV5-4, the J call TRBJ2-1; 10 nucleotides align to TRBD2. V dropped 4 bases and J dropped 3; count of bases not matched to a gene: 4. The V gene's germline CDR1 is SGHNT and CDR2 YYREEE (reference sequence). CDR3 length equals 15 residues. The CDR3 spells CASSHGTSDYNEQFF. The CDR3 DNA is TGTGCCAGCAGCCACGGGACTAGCGACTACAATGAGCAGTTCTTC.

This clonotype occurred many times. The chain uses TRBV27 and TRBJ2-2; 7 bases are a match to TRBD1. J gave up 0 bases and V 2 bases, and 9 bases lay outside the gene matches. CDR1 MNHEY and CDR2 SMNVEV come from the germline V gene (reference sequence). This CDR3 is 18 amino acids long. Written as DNA, the CDR3 is TGTGCCAGCAGTTTAACCCCCGGACAGGACGCGAACACCGGGGAGCTGTTTTTT. Translating it yields CASSLTPGQDANTGELFF.

This clonotype was counted between two and nine times. This chain uses TRBV5-1 with TRBJ2-1; 11 positions match TRBD2. This CDR3 has 16 amino acids. Germline CDR1 SGHRS, CDR2 YFSETQ. J gave up 4 bases and V 1 base, and 4 bases lay outside the gene matches. DNA of the CDR3: TGCGCCAGCAGCTTGTCCGGGACTAGCGGTTACAATGAGCAGTTCTTC. It specifies CASSLSGTSGYNEQFF.

The V call is TRBV5-1, the J call TRBJ1-1, with 7 bases aligning to TRBD1. This CDR3 has 13 residues. The germline gives CDR1 SGHRS, CDR2 YFSETQ. The trim removed 4 bases at V and 4 bases at J, leaving 4 bases unmatched. CDR3 nucleotides: TGCGCCAGCAGCCTGAGGGACAGCACTGAAGCTTTCTTT. Protein product: CASSLRDSTEAFF.

This clonotype has a count of ten or more. The chain joins TRBV6-2 or TRBV6-3 to TRBJ2-5; tentative D call: TRBD1 (5 bases). CDR3 length: 15 residues. CDR1 MNHEY and CDR2 SVGEGT come from the germline V gene. V shed 6 bases and J shed 5 bases, with 19 bases lying between them. CDR3 loop: CASSNPPAGLETQYF. For the CDR3, the DNA is TGTGCCAGCAGCAACCCCCCCGCAGGGTTGGAGACCCAGTACTTC.

The chain combines TRBV12-3 or TRBV12-4 with TRBJ2-5; TRBD2 aligns across 10 bases. The V segment lost 2 bases and the J segment 6 bases; nucleotides outside the gene matches: 3. CDR3 length: 14 residues. For the CDR3, the DNA is TGTGCCAGCAGTTTAACTAGCGGGGCGCAGACCCAGTACTTC. Residues: CASSLTSGAQTQYF.

This clonotype was counted ten times or more. This chain connects TRBV30 to TRBJ2-1, with 10 bases lining up with TRBD2. This CDR3 region has 12 residues. CDR1 is GTSNPN, CDR2 SVGIG, per germline (reference sequence). CDR3 nucleotide sequence: TGTGCTAGCGGGACTAGCGATAATGAGCAGTTCTTC. The encoded protein is CASGTSDNEQFF.